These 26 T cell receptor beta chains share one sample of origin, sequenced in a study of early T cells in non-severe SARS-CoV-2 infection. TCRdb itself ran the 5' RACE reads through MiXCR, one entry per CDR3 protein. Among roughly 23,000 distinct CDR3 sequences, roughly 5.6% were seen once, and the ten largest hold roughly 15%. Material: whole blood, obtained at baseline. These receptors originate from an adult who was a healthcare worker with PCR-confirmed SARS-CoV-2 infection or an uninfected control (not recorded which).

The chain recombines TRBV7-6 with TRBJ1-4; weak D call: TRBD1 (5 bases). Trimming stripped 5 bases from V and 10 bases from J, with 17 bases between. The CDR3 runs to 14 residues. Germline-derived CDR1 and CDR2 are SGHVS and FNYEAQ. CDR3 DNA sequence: TGTGCCAGCAGCGTAAGGGACGCGGCGAGAAAACTGTTTTTT. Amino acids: CASSVRDAARKLFF.

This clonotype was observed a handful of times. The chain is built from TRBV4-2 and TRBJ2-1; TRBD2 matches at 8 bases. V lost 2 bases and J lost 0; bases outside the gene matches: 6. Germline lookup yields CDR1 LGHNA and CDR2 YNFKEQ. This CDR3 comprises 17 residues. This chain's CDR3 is CASSQTVAGSSYNEQFF. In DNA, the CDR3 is TGTGCCAGCAGCCAAACTGTAGCGGGGAGCTCCTACAATGAGCAGTTCTTC.

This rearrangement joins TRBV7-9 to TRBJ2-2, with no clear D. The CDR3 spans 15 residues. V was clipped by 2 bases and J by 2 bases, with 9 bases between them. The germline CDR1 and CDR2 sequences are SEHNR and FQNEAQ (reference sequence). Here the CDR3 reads CASSLNALNTGELFF. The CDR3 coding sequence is TGTGCCAGCAGCTTAAATGCTCTTAACACCGGGGAGCTGTTTTTT. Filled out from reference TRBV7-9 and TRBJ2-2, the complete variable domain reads DTGVSQNPRHKITKRGQNVTFRCDPISEHNRLYWYRQTLGQGPEFLTYFQNEAQLEKSRLLSDRFSAERPKGSFSTLEIQRTEQGDSAMYLCASSLNALNTGELFFGEGSRLTVL.

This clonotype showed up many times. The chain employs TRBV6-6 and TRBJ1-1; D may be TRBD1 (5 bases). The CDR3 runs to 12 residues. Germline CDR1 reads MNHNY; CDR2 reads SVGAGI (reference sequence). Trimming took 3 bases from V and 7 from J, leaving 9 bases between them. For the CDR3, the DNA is TGTGCCAGCAGTTATGGAGGGGTTGAAGCTTTCTTT. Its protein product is CASSYGGVEAFF.

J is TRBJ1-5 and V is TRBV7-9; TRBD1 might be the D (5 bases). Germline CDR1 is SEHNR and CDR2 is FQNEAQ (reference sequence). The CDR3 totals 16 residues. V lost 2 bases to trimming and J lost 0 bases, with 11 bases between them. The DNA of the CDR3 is TGTGCCAGCAGCTTACCCAGGGTAAATAGCAATCAGCCCCAGCATTTT. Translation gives CASSLPRVNSNQPQHF.

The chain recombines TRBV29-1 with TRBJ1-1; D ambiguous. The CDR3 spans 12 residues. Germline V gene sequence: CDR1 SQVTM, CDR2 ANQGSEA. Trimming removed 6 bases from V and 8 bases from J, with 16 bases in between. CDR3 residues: CSVASPSPEAFF. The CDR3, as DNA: TGCAGCGTCGCCTCCCCCTCTCCCGAAGCTTTCTTT.

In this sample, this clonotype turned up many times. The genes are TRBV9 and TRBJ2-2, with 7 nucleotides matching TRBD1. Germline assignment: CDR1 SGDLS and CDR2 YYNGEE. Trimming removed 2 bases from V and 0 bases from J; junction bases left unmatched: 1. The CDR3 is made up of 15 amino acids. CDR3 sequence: CASSVGQTNTGELFF. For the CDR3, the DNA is TGTGCCAGCAGCGTGGGACAGACGAACACCGGGGAGCTGTTTTTT.

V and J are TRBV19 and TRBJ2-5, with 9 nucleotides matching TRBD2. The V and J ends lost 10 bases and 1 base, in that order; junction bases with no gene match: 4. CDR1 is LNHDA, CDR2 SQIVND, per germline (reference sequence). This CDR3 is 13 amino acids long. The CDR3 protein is CATGSGGQETQYF. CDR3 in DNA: TGTGCCACCGGTAGCGGGGGCCAAGAGACCCAGTACTTC.

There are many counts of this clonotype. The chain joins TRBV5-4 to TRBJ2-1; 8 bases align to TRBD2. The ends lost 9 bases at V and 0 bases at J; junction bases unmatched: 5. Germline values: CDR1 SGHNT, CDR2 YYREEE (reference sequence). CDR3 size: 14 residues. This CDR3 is CATQSGGSYNEQFF. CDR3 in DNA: TGTGCCACACAAAGCGGGGGCTCCTACAATGAGCAGTTCTTC.

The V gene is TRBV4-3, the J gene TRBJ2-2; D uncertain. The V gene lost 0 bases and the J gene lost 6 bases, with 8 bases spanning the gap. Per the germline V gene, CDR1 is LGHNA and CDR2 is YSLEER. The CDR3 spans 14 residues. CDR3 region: CASSQDPRAGELFF. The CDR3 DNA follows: TGCGCCAGCAGCCAAGATCCCCGGGCCGGGGAGCTGTTTTTT.

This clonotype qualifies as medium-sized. CDR3 DNA: TGTGCCAGCAGGGGACAGGGACAACTAGCAACTAATGAAAAACTGTTTTTT. It yields the protein CASRGQGQLATNEKLFF. The chain combines TRBV6-1 with TRBJ1-4; 9 nucleotides align to TRBD1. V trimming: 6 bases; J trimming: 0 bases; junction bases outside the gene matches: 8. This CDR3 region has 17 residues. Germline V gene data show CDR1 as MNHNS and CDR2 as SASEGT.

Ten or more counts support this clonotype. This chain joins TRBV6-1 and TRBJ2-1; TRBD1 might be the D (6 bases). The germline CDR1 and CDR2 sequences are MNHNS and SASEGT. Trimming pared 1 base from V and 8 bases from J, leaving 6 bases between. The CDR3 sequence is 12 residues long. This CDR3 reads CASSEGQDEQFF. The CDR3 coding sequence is TGTGCCAGCAGTGAAGGACAGGATGAGCAGTTCTTC.

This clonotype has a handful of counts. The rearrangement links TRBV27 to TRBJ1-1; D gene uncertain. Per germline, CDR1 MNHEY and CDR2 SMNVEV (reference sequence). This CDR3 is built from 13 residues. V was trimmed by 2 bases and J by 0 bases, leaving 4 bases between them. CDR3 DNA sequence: TGTGCCAGCAGTTTAAAACTGAACACTGAAGCTTTCTTT. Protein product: CASSLKLNTEAFF.

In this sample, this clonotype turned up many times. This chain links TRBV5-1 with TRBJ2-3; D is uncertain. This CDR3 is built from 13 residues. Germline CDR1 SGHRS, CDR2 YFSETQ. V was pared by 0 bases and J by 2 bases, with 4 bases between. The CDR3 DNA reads TGCGCCAGCAGCTTGGGGTCCACAGATACGCAGTATTTT. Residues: CASSLGSTDTQYF.

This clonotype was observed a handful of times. The CDR3 here is CASKQDGFSNQPQHF. The CDR3 DNA sequence: TGTGCCAGTAAACAGGACGGGTTCTCCAATCAGCCCCAGCATTTT. The chain couples TRBV19 to TRBJ1-5; D might be TRBD1 (5 bases). This CDR3 has 15 residues. The germline V gene has CDR1 LNHDA and CDR2 SQIVND (reference sequence). V was clipped by 7 bases and J by 3 bases, with 16 bases between them.

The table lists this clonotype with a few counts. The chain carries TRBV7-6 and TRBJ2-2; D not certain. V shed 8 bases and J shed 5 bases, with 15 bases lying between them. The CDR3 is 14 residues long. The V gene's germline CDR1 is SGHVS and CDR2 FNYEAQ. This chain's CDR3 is CASGVGRLTGELFF. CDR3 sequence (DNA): TGTGCCAGCGGTGTTGGCAGATTGACCGGGGAGCTGTTTTTT.

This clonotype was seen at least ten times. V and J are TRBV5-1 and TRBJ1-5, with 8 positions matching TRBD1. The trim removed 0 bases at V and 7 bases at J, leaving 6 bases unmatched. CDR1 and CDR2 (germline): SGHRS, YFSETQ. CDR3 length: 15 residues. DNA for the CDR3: TGCGCCAGCAGCTTGGAGCAGGGGGCTTGGCAGCCCCAGCATTTT. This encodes CASSLEQGAWQPQHF.

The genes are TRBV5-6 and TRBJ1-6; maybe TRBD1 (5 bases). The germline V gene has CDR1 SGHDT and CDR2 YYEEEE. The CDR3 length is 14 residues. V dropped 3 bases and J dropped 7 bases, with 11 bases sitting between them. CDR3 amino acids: CASSSGLVNSPLHF. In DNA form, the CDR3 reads TGTGCCAGCAGCTCGGGACTGGTGAATTCACCCCTCCACTTT.

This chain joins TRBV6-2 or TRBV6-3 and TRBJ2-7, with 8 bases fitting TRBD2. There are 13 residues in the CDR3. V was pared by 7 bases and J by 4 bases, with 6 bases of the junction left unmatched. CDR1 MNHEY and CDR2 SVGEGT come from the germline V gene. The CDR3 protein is CASKKRGKYEQYF. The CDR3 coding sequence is TGTGCCAGCAAAAAGCGGGGGAAATACGAGCAGTACTTC.

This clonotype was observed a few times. Here the CDR3 reads CASSLEQYYEQYF. The DNA of the CDR3 is TGTGCCAGCAGCTTAGAACAGTACTACGAGCAGTACTTC. The rearrangement uses TRBV11-1 and TRBJ2-7, with unresolved D. From germline, CDR1 is SGHAT and CDR2 FQDESV (reference sequence). The ends were cut back, 1 base at V and 3 bases at J, with 7 bases in the middle. CDR3 size: 13 residues. The complete variable domain, with remaining parts taken from reference TRBV11-1 and TRBJ2-7, reads EAEVAQSPRYKITEKSQAVAFWCDPISGHATLYWYRQILGQGPELLVQFQDESVVDDSQLPKDRFSAERLKGVDSTLKIQPAELGDSAMYLCASSLEQYYEQYFGPGTRLTVT.

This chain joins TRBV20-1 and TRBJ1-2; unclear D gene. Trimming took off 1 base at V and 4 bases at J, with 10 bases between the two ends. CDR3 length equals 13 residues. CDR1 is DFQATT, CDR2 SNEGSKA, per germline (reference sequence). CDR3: CSARGVTPYGYTF. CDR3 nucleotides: TGCAGTGCTAGAGGAGTGACCCCCTATGGCTACACCTTC.

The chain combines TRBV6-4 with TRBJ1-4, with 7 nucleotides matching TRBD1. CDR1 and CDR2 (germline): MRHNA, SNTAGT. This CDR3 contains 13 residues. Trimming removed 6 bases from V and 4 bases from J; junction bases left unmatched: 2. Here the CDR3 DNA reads TGTGCCAGCAGGGCAGGGGGTAATGAAAAACTGTTTTTT. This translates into CASRAGGNEKLFF.

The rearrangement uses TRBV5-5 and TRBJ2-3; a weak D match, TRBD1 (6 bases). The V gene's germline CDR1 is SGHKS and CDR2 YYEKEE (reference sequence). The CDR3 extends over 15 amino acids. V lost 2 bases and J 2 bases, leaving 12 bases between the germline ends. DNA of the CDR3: TGTGCCAGCAGCTTAGGACAGTTTGCCACAGATACGCAGTATTTT. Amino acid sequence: CASSLGQFATDTQYF.

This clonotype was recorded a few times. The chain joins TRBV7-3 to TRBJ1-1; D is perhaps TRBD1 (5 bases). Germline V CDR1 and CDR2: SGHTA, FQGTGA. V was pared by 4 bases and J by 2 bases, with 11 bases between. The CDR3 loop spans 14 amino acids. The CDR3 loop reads CASSSTAYNTEAFF. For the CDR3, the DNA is TGTGCCAGCAGCTCGACAGCCTACAACACTGAAGCTTTCTTT.

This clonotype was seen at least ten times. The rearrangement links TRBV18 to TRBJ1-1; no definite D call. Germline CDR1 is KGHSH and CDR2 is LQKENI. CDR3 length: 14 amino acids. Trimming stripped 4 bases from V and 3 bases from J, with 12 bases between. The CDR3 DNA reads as TGTGCCAGCTCACGGCCCGGCAAGGACACTGAAGCTTTCTTT. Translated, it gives CASSRPGKDTEAFF.

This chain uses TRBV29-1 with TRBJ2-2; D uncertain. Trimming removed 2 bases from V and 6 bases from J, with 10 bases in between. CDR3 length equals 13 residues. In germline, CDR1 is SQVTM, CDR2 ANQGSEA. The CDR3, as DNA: TGCAGCGTTGAAAAGGCCAGACCCGGGGAGCTGTTTTTT. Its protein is CSVEKARPGELFF.